The 23 T cell receptor beta chains below all came from one sample that was sequenced in a study of blood T cell repertoires in COVID-19 (TCRdb year 2020). The library was built by means of the immunoSEQ multiplex PCR assay. Entries here come from immuneACCESS through TCRdb and include only in-frame sequences with V and J called. Some clones fail to appear in such tables; in the studies checked, an unresolved V gene covers under half of the shortfall, and the cause of the remainder is unknown. The sample includes 130,000 or so clones, with about nine tenths observed a single time. Roughly 2.5% of the sample lies in the top ten. Material: peripheral blood. Source of these receptors: a man aged 50 to 59 with active COVID-19.

This chain links TRBV30 with TRBJ2-4, with 9 nucleotides matching TRBD1. The CDR3 spans 17 residues. The trim removed 5 bases at V and 0 bases at J, leaving 11 bases unmatched. The germline CDR1 and CDR2 sequences are GTSNPN and SVGIG (reference sequence). The chain's CDR3 is CAWGGQGTNLAKNIQYF. CDR3 DNA: TGTGCCTGGGGGGGACAGGGAACGAATTTAGCCAAAAACATTCAGTACTTC.

This clone was seen a few times. The J gene is TRBJ2-7, the V gene TRBV7-9, with a weak D call TRBD1 (8 bases). The length of the CDR3 is 13 residues. Between the trimmed V and J ends, which lost 9 bases and 4 bases, there was a span of 16 bases. Per the germline V gene, CDR1 is SEHNR and CDR2 is FQNEAQ (reference sequence). Written as DNA, the CDR3 is TGTGCCAGTCAACAGGGGGGGCGGTACGAGCAGTACTTC. Translation gives CASQQGGRYEQYF.

The chain links TRBV6-6 to TRBJ2-7; D remains ambiguous. V lost 0 bases and J 7 bases, leaving 7 bases between the germline ends. Germline V CDR1 and CDR2: MNHNY, SVGAGI (reference sequence). The CDR3 runs 12 residues. The CDR3: CASSYSLSEQYF. CDR3 bases: TGTGCCAGCAGTTACTCGCTAAGTGAGCAGTACTTC.

This chain links TRBV28 with TRBJ1-6; maybe TRBD1 (6 bases). Trimming stripped 7 bases from V and 9 bases from J, with 13 bases between. The CDR3 length is 13 residues. CDR1 and CDR2 from the germline V gene are MDHEN and SYDVKM. CDR3 nucleotides: TGTGCCAGCAATCGGGACATTTTTTCACCCCTCCACTTT. It is translated as CASNRDIFSPLHF. The complete variable domain, with remaining parts taken from reference TRBV28 and TRBJ1-6, reads DVKVTQSSRYLVKRTGEKVFLECVQDMDHENMFWYRQDPGLGLRLIYFSYDVKMKEKGDIPEGYSVSREKKERFSLILESASTNQTSMYLCASNRDIFSPLHFGNGTRLTVT.

This clone was detected only a few times. The gene calls are TRBV4-2 and TRBJ2-2, with TRBD1 matching over 10 bases. The V gene end was trimmed by 2 bases and the J gene end by 6 bases; junction bases not matched to a gene: 6. There are 16 residues in the CDR3. From germline, CDR1 is LGHNA and CDR2 YNFKEQ. This CDR3 is CASSQRGTGEAGELFF. Here the CDR3 DNA reads TGTGCCAGCAGCCAACGGGGGACAGGGGAGGCCGGGGAGCTGTTTTTT.

The J gene is TRBJ2-1, the V gene TRBV25-1, with TRBD2 matching 8 bases. Losses at the gene ends were 6 bases for V and 3 bases for J; bases not matched to a gene: 7. Germline CDR1 reads MGHDK; CDR2 reads SYGVNS. The CDR3 is 15 amino acids. The DNA of the CDR3 is TGTGCCAGCAGCCCCAGCGGGGGAAGCTACAATGAGCAGTTCTTC. Protein sequence: CASSPSGGSYNEQFF.

This chain uses TRBV6-6 with TRBJ1-2; D is unclear. The CDR3 totals 15 residues. CDR1 is MNHNY, CDR2 SVGAGI, per germline (reference sequence). The ends were cut back, 2 bases at V and 1 base at J, with 11 bases in the middle. CDR3 nucleotides: TGTGCCAGCAGTTACCCCGAAAGAGGTAACTATGGCTACACCTTC. It translates to CASSYPERGNYGYTF.

The chain carries TRBV2 and TRBJ1-2; 11 positions agree with TRBD1. The V segment lost 1 base and the J segment 8 bases; nucleotides outside the gene matches: 3. The CDR3 totals 14 residues. CDR1 is SNHLY, CDR2 FYNNEI, per germline. Here the CDR3 reads CASSEVGTGGGYTF. The CDR3 DNA reads TGTGCCAGCAGTGAAGTAGGGACAGGGGGAGGCTACACCTTC.

The rearrangement uses TRBV11-2 and TRBJ2-1, with D unresolved. Trimming removed 5 bases at V and 7 bases at J, with 9 bases between. The CDR3 consists of 12 residues. Germline loops: CDR1 SGHAT, CDR2 FQNNGV. The CDR3 DNA is TGTGCCAGCAGCGGCAGGTATAATGAGCAGTTCTTC. This codes for CASSGRYNEQFF.

The chain couples TRBV10-3 to TRBJ2-7; D is unresolved. The CDR3 is made up of 11 amino acids. Germline values: CDR1 ENHRY, CDR2 SYGVKD. As DNA, the CDR3 is TGTGTGACTCATGACTTGAGCGAGCAGTACTTC. This encodes CVTHDLSEQYF.

This chain joins TRBV27 and TRBJ1-2; D not certain. Germline V gene sequence: CDR1 MNHEY, CDR2 SMNVEV (reference sequence). The CDR3 loop spans 13 amino acids. Trimming took off 4 bases at V and 4 bases at J, with 10 bases between the two ends. CDR3 bases: TGTGCCAGCAGTTCCTTCAACAGCTATGGCTACACCTTC. Translating it yields CASSSFNSYGYTF.

The chain recombines TRBV3-1 (or the pseudogene TRBV3-2) with TRBJ1-1; no definite D call. This CDR3 has 15 residues. CDR1 is LGHDT, CDR2 YNNKEL, per germline (reference sequence). V was shortened by 7 bases and J by 4 bases, with 19 bases between the two germline ends. CDR3 residues: CASTPTWGGSTEAFF. CDR3 DNA: TGTGCCAGCACCCCCACGTGGGGAGGGAGCACTGAAGCTTTCTTT.

The chain joins TRBV4-1 to TRBJ1-5; the match to TRBD1 covers 9 bases. V trimming: 3 bases; J trimming: 5 bases; junction bases outside the gene matches: 17. The CDR3 has 19 amino acids. From germline, CDR1 is MGHRA and CDR2 YSYEKL. This CDR3 reads CASSHGKAQGQGFHQPQHF. CDR3 in DNA: TGCGCCAGCAGCCACGGAAAGGCCCAGGGACAGGGATTCCATCAGCCCCAGCATTTT.

The chain has TRBV5-4 and TRBJ2-6; 7 bases are shared with TRBD1. Germline assignment: CDR1 SGHNT and CDR2 YYREEE (reference sequence). Trimming at V came to 4 bases and at J to 0 bases, leaving 7 bases not matched to a gene. The CDR3 runs to 17 residues. This CDR3 is CASSMLQGSSGANVLTF. CDR3 coding DNA: TGTGCCAGCAGCATGCTACAGGGGAGCTCTGGGGCCAACGTCCTGACTTTC.

This CDR3 reads CASTTANTGELFF. CDR3 nucleotides: TGCGCCAGCACGACAGCGAACACCGGGGAGCTGTTTTTT. This rearrangement joins TRBV5-1 to TRBJ2-2; TRBD1 is a possible D gene (5 bases). Trimming shortened V by 6 bases and J by 0 bases, and 6 bases separated the two germline ends. The V gene's germline CDR1 is SGHRS and CDR2 YFSETQ. The CDR3 length is 13 residues.

This chain joins TRBV5-1 and TRBJ2-7; D remains ambiguous. CDR1 SGHRS and CDR2 YFSETQ come from the germline V gene. This CDR3 has 13 residues. V was trimmed by 2 bases and J by 0 bases, leaving 6 bases between them. Written as DNA, the CDR3 is TGCGCCAGCAGCTTTACGAGCTCCTACGAGCAGTACTTC. Amino acids: CASSFTSSYEQYF.

The table lists this clone with a few counts. The J gene is TRBJ2-2, the V gene TRBV5-1, with D perhaps matching TRBD2 (5 bases). CDR1 and CDR2 from the germline V gene are SGHRS and YFSETQ. The germline V and J ends were trimmed by 0 bases and 4 bases, with 10 bases remaining between them. This CDR3 region has 15 residues. CDR3 nucleotide sequence: TGCGCCAGCAGCTTGGTCGGGGAAACCACCGGGGAGCTGTTTTTT. Protein sequence: CASSLVGETTGELFF.

This clone was seen once. J is TRBJ1-2 and V is TRBV6-5; perhaps TRBD1 as D (5 bases). This CDR3 spans 15 amino acids. CDR1 is MNHEY, CDR2 SVGAGI, per germline. V was clipped by 5 bases and J by 4 bases, with 17 bases between them. The DNA of the CDR3 is TGTGCCAGCAGTCACACGTCCGGGGGAACCTATGGCTACACCTTC. Translation: CASSHTSGGTYGYTF.

The CDR3 here is CASSRTRNNEQFF. The CDR3 DNA sequence: TGTGCCAGCAGCCGCACAAGAAACAATGAGCAGTTCTTC. This sequence joins TRBV6-2 or TRBV6-3 and TRBJ2-1, with no clear D. The CDR3 extends over 13 amino acids. The germline CDR1 and CDR2 sequences are MNHEY and SVGEGT. V lost 6 bases and J 5 bases, leaving 11 bases between the germline ends.

Written as DNA, the CDR3 is TGTGCCAGCAGTTACAGGGGGCCCGAGCAGTACTTC. Protein sequence: CASSYRGPEQYF. The gene calls are TRBV6-2 or TRBV6-3 and TRBJ2-7; 7 nucleotides match TRBD1. The CDR3 contains 12 residues. Germline V CDR1 and CDR2: MNHEY, SVGEGT. Unmatched junction bases numbered 1, after V lost 2 bases and J lost 6 bases.

The chain links TRBV10-3 to TRBJ1-3; unclear D gene. The CDR3 loop spans 14 amino acids. Between the trimmed V and J ends, which lost 2 bases and 1 base, there was a span of 6 bases. Germline V gene lookup returns CDR1 ENHRY and CDR2 SYGVKD. CDR3 amino acids: CAISEKASGNTIYF. CDR3 DNA: TGTGCCATCAGTGAGAAAGCTTCTGGAAACACCATATATTTT.

This chain uses TRBV5-6 with TRBJ2-5; D perhaps matches TRBD2 (6 bases). The germline CDR1 and CDR2 sequences are SGHDT and YYEEEE. Trimming took off 1 base at V and 5 bases at J, with 15 bases between the two ends. The CDR3 runs to 15 residues. The CDR3 sequence is CASSLNWGGSETQYF. CDR3 bases: TGTGCCAGCAGCTTGAACTGGGGAGGTTCCGAGACCCAGTACTTC.

This clone was counted a few times. The V and J genes are TRBV5-4 and TRBJ2-7, with 10 bases matching TRBD2. Germline CDR1 is SGHNT and CDR2 is YYREEE (reference sequence). V lost 3 bases to trimming and J lost 4 bases; unmatched junction nucleotides: 4. CDR3 size: 14 residues. CDR3 loop: CASSYSGGMYEQYF. The CDR3 DNA is TGTGCCAGCAGCTATAGCGGGGGGATGTACGAGCAGTACTTC. The variable domain in full, with the rest retrieved from reference TRBV5-4 and TRBJ2-7, is ETGVTQSPTHLIKTRGQQVTLRCSSQSGHNTVSWYQQALGQGPQFIFQYYREEENGRGNFPPRFSGLQFPNYSSELNVNALELDDSALYLCASSYSGGMYEQYFGPGTRLTVT.